This entry describes one T cell receptor beta chain. Ten or more counts support this clone. Its antigen is still unknown. No much larger clone is present one base from it, and per-base qualities are unavailable. Using the deep immunoSEQ assay, TCR CDR3 regions were amplified from genomic DNA by multiplex PCR. Extracted genomic DNA from each cell subset was distributed evenly across all wells of several immunoSEQ 96-well plates, and each plate was treated as a replicate. For sorted subsets, about 200 ng genomic DNA, equal to tens of thousands of T cell genomes, was loaded into each replicate PCR. Purified libraries were measured with a Qubit 3.0 fluorometer, size-checked on a Bioanalyzer 2100, and measured again with the KAPA Library Quantification kit. A separate single-read 150-cycle Illumina NextSeq 550 flow cell was used to sequence each immunoSEQ 96-well plate. As for the authors' bioinformatics: The immunoSEQ output contained only junctional sequences without quality scores, so filtering could not match that applied to full-length reads. To assign V/J genes and CDR3, sequences were annotated using PyIR, a Python wrapper for IgBLAST v1.9, with IMGT germline references. Reads were removed for weak V/J assignments (E-value above 1e-6), missing CDR3, stop codons, out-of-frame junctions, or ambiguous translated residues. V3J clonotypes were defined by identical inferred V gene, J gene, and CDR3 amino acid sequence. To compute the percentage overlap between repertoires, the number of shared unique clonotypes was divided by the size of the smaller repertoire. Three approaches were used to assess repertoire richness: RTK rarefaction, the Chao1 estimator, and Recon v2.1 estimates of unobserved clonotypes. Generation probabilities were computed with OLGA for all TCRbeta clonotypes obtained by the gDNA method from several donors. The table comes from immuneACCESS by way of TCRdb, which keeps in-frame sequences with V and J called. Part of the clones is missing from these tables; in studies checked, under half for an unresolved V gene and the rest for unknown reasons. V and J calls and clone size are copied from that table; D and trimming were computed from the DNA. For this sample there are approximately 1.1 million clones; around 78% appear just once. The ten top clones hold under 0.6% of the sample.

The data originate from a study of shared clonotypes between healthy human individuals (TCRdb year 2020). General notes on the study: The cohort included three men and a couple of women between 18 and 49 years of age. For each donor, CD4 naive and CD4 memory were each given three plates, CD8 naive was given two plates, and CD8 memory was given one plate. The study deeply sequenced blood TCR repertoires of about 5 healthy adults to estimate repertoire size and the extent of clonotype sharing between individuals. To increase sequencing depth and limit assay-specific biases, different laboratories used diverse techniques to prepare libraries and sequence TCR repertoires. Between about 0.9 and 9 billion PBMCs per donor were obtained by leukapheresis.

Here is what the overall study found, with its caveats: Even with the large sequencing depth, rarefaction of the sorted-subset datasets indicated that sequencing was incomplete. Estimated clonotype richness was generally larger for naive than for memory subsets. Across four donors, about 5% of naive CD4, 3% to 4% of naive CD8, 2.3% of memory CD4, and around 0.4% of memory CD8 clonotypes were shared. Sampling was limited to blood, and TCR repertoires in tissue likely differ from TCR repertoires in blood. Pairwise subsampling led to the expectation that sequencing depth would affect the degree of clonotype sharing among donors. The genetic and exposure-history diversity represented was limited by the small number of donors. Clonotypes shared by all four sorted-subset donors showed higher generation probabilities than non-shared clonotypes.

The donors were healthy, HIV-negative adults who had no recently reported acute infections or vaccinations. All donors were Caucasian adults living in Nashville, Tennessee, USA. CD4+ T cells were enriched by magnetic negative selection; naive cells were then positively selected on CD45RA, and the negative fraction formed the memory subset. Blood was obtained by leukapheresis, after which PBMCs were separated by Ficoll-Histopaque density gradient centrifugation and cryopreserved in liquid nitrogen vapor phase. Analytical flow cytometry was used to check the purity and quantity of every magnetically sorted T cell population. Genomic DNA was isolated from each sorted fraction and quantified by UV absorbance on a Nanodrop 2000c. At the junction V is shortened by 5 bases and J by 3 bases, with 13 bases in between. Sequences SQVTM (CDR1) and ANQGSEA (CDR2) are obtained from the germline V gene. CDR3 length: 14 amino acids, cysteine to phenylalanine. The DNA shown is the 42-base CDR3, in frame from base 1.

Input material: memory CD4+ T cells from PBMCs. Interpreted using the paper, the cell subset or site label stands for: CD45RA-negative fraction. The receptor comes from a man aged 18 to 30 in good health. Some clones in this sample may be carry-over from other donors' samples. The sequence links TRBV29-1 to TRBJ2-2; a tentative D match to TRBD1 spans 5 bases. The bases are TGCAGCGTTAGCTCGCAGGGATACACCGGGGAGCTGTTTTTT. Its translation reads: CSVSSQGYTGELFF.